These T cell receptor beta chains were read from a single sample in a study of cytomegalovirus exposure and HLA in healthy donors. The method was immunoSEQ multiplex PCR; TCRdb's version includes in-frame clones alone and lacks a portion of them. The sample comprises 150,000 to 200,000 clones, less than 90% of which are singletons, and roughly 10% rests with the top ten. Material for sequencing was PBMCs. These receptors came from a man aged 25-45 years in good health and CMV-seropositive. The conserved cysteine and the conserved F or W are not part of the CDR3 here. Rows may omit the clone size; those that give it use once, few, many or a size class.

clone size	CDR3 length	V gene	J gene	CDR3 protein
few	13	TRBV15	TRBJ2-2	ATSVGERESGELF
-	13	TRBV19	TRBJ2-5	ASSNPGIGQETQY
-	12	TRBV28	TRBJ2-5	ASSFPQGQETQY
-	12	TRBV6-5	TRBJ1-1	ASRNSPVDTEAF
-	13	TRBV7-6	TRBJ2-5	ASSPGLAGSETQY
-	12	TRBV6-1	TRBJ2-1	ASSEQGAGDEQF
-	11	TRBV18	TRBJ1-1	ASSQGQATEAF
-	12	TRBV12-1	TRBJ1-1	ASSWRDRNTEAF
-	14	TRBV28	TRBJ1-4	ASSLPQVERVEKLF
-	13	TRBV7-6	TRBJ1-1	ARFHRGHVNTEAF
-	9	TRBV7-6	TRBJ2-3	ASRRGDTQY
-	13	TRBV28	TRBJ1-5	ASSATGEDNQPQH
-	16	TRBV4-3	TRBJ2-7	ASSQSTGTTLESPEQY
once	13	TRBV27	TRBJ2-7	ASSLSGTDTYEQY
once	13	TRBV5-1	TRBJ1-6	ASSSAGVWNSPLH
-	13	TRBV7-9	TRBJ1-1	ASSLVQGADTEAF
-	15	TRBV4-3	TRBJ1-4	ASSQRQTGQGGEKLF
-	14	TRBV6-6	TRBJ2-2	ASSYPSGRGTGELF
-	13	TRBV7-2	TRBJ2-3	ASSLAVAGTDTQY
few	14	TRBV6-1	TRBJ1-4	ASSEGGASGNEKLF
-	15	TRBV15	TRBJ2-3	ATSRTRRGPSTDTQY
-	10	TRBV19	TRBJ1-5	ASSMPRAPQH
-	13	TRBV5-1	TRBJ1-4	ASSYLGGSREKLF
-	10	TRBV5-6	TRBJ2-5	ASSGSAETQY
few	14	TRBV4-3	TRBJ2-1	ASSQDVAGGYNEQF
-	14	TRBV2	TRBJ2-7	ASRDYRGQAQGEQY
-	15	TRBV27	TRBJ1-1	ASRAPRGSVMNTEAF
-	13	TRBV11-2	TRBJ1-2	ASSDPGTASYGYT
once	14	TRBV5-6	TRBJ1-5	ASSLAGTYSNQPQH
-	12	TRBV7-9	TRBJ1-2	ASSFGGTNYGYT
-	14	TRBV19	TRBJ1-1	ASSIRVKSPNTEAF
-	17	TRBV28	TRBJ2-2	ASSFPTSRDRVYTGELF
-	12	TRBV9	TRBJ2-7	ASSPSGGTYEQY
-	9	TRBV7-3	TRBJ2-1	ASSLEDEQF
few	16	TRBV11-3	TRBJ2-6	ASSHAAGGWSGANVLT
-	13	TRBV6-5	TRBJ2-7	ASSITGASSYEQY
-	13	TRBV10-3	TRBJ2-5	AISDPQGLRETQY